One TCR beta chain is described in this entry. Per the study methods: Amplification with reference gene primers provided the estimates of nucleated cell counts. The data were produced by immunoSEQ multiplex PCR, yet TCRdb's version contains in-frame clones alone and is incomplete. That table gives V, J and clone size, and the DNA gave D and trimming. The sample has about 140,000 clones; about four fifths are singletons. This entry belongs to a study of blood T cell repertoires in COVID-19. Study at large: COVID-19 samples, acute and convalescent, were from the United States, Italy and Spain. T cells, B-cell-depleted T cells, or PBMCs provided the cDNA or gDNA that served as material.

CDR3 size: 15 residues. The V and J ends lost 3 bases and 2 bases, in that order; junction bases with no gene match: 3. CDR1 and CDR2 from the germline V gene are SGDLS and YYNGEE. J is TRBJ1-4 and V is TRBV9; 8 bases line up with TRBD1. Sequenced input: peripheral blood. The receptor was derived from a human donor in a cohort sampled during active COVID-19. This CDR3 is CASSATGVTNEKLFF. The CDR3 nucleotides are TGTGCCAGCAGCGCGACAGGGGTTACTAATGAAAAACTGTTTTTT.